The 18 T cell receptor beta chains given below trace back to one sample, sequenced in a study of OX40 agonist ivuxolimab in advanced cancers. Assay used: immunoSEQ multiplex PCR; TCRdb lists only in-frame clones, some missing. The sample yields about 84,000 clones, approximately 89% seen once. Sequenced here: CD4+ or CD8+ T cells sorted from blood, sampled in a trial of the OX40 agonist ivuxolimab. These receptors were taken from an adult with an advanced solid tumor such as melanoma, head and neck, liver or kidney cancer.

V and J are TRBV11-3 and TRBJ2-5, with D perhaps matching TRBD2 (5 bases). The CDR3 contains 13 residues. The germline gives CDR1 SGHNT, CDR2 YENEEA. V lost 6 bases, J lost 5 bases, and 13 bases lay in between. The CDR3: CASSGGHSETQYF. CDR3 DNA: TGTGCCAGCAGTGGAGGCCATAGTGAGACCCAGTACTTC.

This chain uses TRBV10-3 with TRBJ2-6, with D perhaps TRBD2 (5 bases). Germline V gives CDR1 ENHRY, CDR2 SYGVKD. This CDR3 has 16 residues. Trimming shortened V by 2 bases and J by 4 bases, and 12 bases separated the two germline ends. The CDR3 region is CAISERGGTGANVLTF. The CDR3 region has the DNA TGTGCCATCAGTGAGAGAGGAGGAACAGGGGCCAACGTCCTGACTTTC.

The V and J genes are TRBV28 and TRBJ1-4; D is undetermined. This CDR3 has 14 residues. CDR1 and CDR2 (germline): MDHEN, SYDVKM. V was shortened by 5 bases and J by 7 bases, with 14 bases between the two germline ends. CDR3: CASSQAPLLEKLFF. CDR3 DNA sequence: TGTGCCAGCAGTCAGGCCCCGCTCCTTGAAAAACTGTTTTTT.

The chain recombines TRBV7-2 with TRBJ2-3; D not resolved. Trimming removed 4 bases at V and 5 bases at J, with 10 bases between. The CDR3 loop spans 13 amino acids. Germline CDR1 and CDR2: SGHTA and FQGNSA. The CDR3 bases are TGTGCCAGCAGCTCGCAGACGGAAGATACGCAGTATTTT. Protein: CASSSQTEDTQYF.

This clone has just one count. The chain joins TRBV21-1 to TRBJ1-1. TRBV21-1 is given as a pseudogene. This CDR3 contains 17 residues. The CDR3 coding sequence is TGTGCCAGCAGCAAATCACCGAGGGAAGGTAGGAACACTGAAGCTTTCTTT. Protein sequence: CASSKSPREGRNTEAFF.

CDR3 loop: CASSHWGGSNEQFF. Here the CDR3 DNA reads TGTGCCAGCAGCCACTGGGGGGGGAGCAATGAGCAGTTCTTC. The chain joins TRBV6-4 to TRBJ2-1; 7 nucleotides align to TRBD2. The CDR3 covers 14 residues. V lost 6 bases, J lost 6 bases, and 8 bases stayed unmatched. CDR1 is MRHNA, CDR2 SNTAGT, per germline.

The chain uses TRBV28 and TRBJ2-5; 7 bases line up with TRBD2. V lost 3 bases to trimming and J lost 5 bases; unmatched junction nucleotides: 3. The CDR3 extends over 13 amino acids. In germline, CDR1 is MDHEN, CDR2 SYDVKM. CDR3 region: CASSFSGGETQYF. The DNA for the CDR3 is TGTGCCAGCAGTTTTTCCGGGGGGGAGACCCAGTACTTC.

The V gene is TRBV6-4, the J gene TRBJ2-1; 8 bases are shared with TRBD2. This CDR3 contains 15 residues. Germline values: CDR1 MRHNA, CDR2 SNTAGT. Germline trimming cut 6 bases from V and 2 bases from J; bases unmatched to any gene: 6. The CDR3 protein is CASSESGGTYNEQFF. The CDR3 nucleotides are TGTGCCAGCAGCGAGAGCGGGGGTACCTACAATGAGCAGTTCTTC.

This chain links TRBV21-1 with TRBJ1-1. TRBV21-1 counts as a pseudogene. The CDR3 runs 14 residues. The DNA of the CDR3 is TGTGCCAGCAGTCTTGTGAAGATTCCGAGGGGAGCTTTCTTT. Translation: CASSLVKIPRGAFF.

The rearrangement uses TRBV19 and TRBJ2-1; perhaps TRBD1 as D (5 bases). Germline loops: CDR1 LNHDA, CDR2 SQIVND (reference sequence). The CDR3 extends over 17 amino acids. Trimming shortened V by 3 bases and J by 4 bases, and 19 bases separated the two germline ends. The CDR3 coding sequence is TGTGCCAGTAGTATTAGGGGTCAACGGCAATTTTACAATGAGCAGTTCTTC. Its protein is CASSIRGQRQFYNEQFF.

J is TRBJ2-5 and V is TRBV9; 15 bases align to TRBD2. The V segment lost 4 bases and the J segment 0 bases; nucleotides outside the gene matches: 7. The germline CDR1 and CDR2 sequences are SGDLS and YYNGEE. This CDR3 comprises 18 residues. The CDR3 coding sequence is TGTGCCAGCAGCCGCGGGACTAGCGGGGGGCTGTACCAAGAGACCCAGTACTTC. Protein sequence: CASSRGTSGGLYQETQYF.

This chain connects TRBV2 to TRBJ2-7; TRBD1 matches 7 bases. CDR1 is SNHLY and CDR2 is FYNNEI in the germline V gene. J gave up 0 bases and V 8 bases, and 1 base lay outside the gene matches. The CDR3 length is 12 residues. CDR3 loop: CASAGGSYEQYF. CDR3 nucleotides: TGTGCCAGCGCAGGGGGCTCCTACGAGCAGTACTTC.

The rearrangement links TRBV19 to TRBJ1-2; 7 bases map to TRBD1. Losses at the gene ends were 5 bases for V and 7 bases for J; bases not matched to a gene: 10. The CDR3 extends over 14 amino acids. Germline assignment: CDR1 LNHDA and CDR2 SQIVND (reference sequence). The CDR3 DNA sequence: TGTGCCAGTAGTCAGGGTGAGGGGGCTCTTGGCTACACCTTC. The encoded protein is CASSQGEGALGYTF. Complete variable domain (other parts from reference TRBV19 and TRBJ1-2): DGGITQSPKYLFRKEGQNVTLSCEQNLNHDAMYWYRQDPGQGLRLIYYSQIVNDFQKGDIAEGYSVSREKKESFPLTVTSAQKNPTAFYLCASSQGEGALGYTFGSGTRLTVV.

This clone showed up just a few times. The chain combines TRBV18 with TRBJ2-3; D is undetermined. The CDR3 is 15 residues long. Germline lookup yields CDR1 KGHSH and CDR2 LQKENI. V lost 3 bases, J lost 1 base, and 11 bases lay in between. The chain's CDR3 is CASSPGMVGTDTQYF. The CDR3 coding sequence is TGTGCCAGCTCACCGGGGATGGTGGGCACAGATACGCAGTATTTT.

This chain connects TRBV7-3 to TRBJ1-3; TRBD1 matches at 7 bases. This CDR3 is 17 amino acids long. Germline V gene lookup returns CDR1 SGHTA and CDR2 FQGTGA. V trimming: 1 base; J trimming: 0 bases; junction bases outside the gene matches: 6. The CDR3 DNA reads TGTGCCAGCAGCTTAATGGGGGGACAGAGCTCTGGAAACACCATATATTTT. Translating it yields CASSLMGGQSSGNTIYF.

The V and J genes are TRBV7-8 and TRBJ2-5; D might be TRBD2 (5 bases). The CDR3 is 17 amino acids. In germline, CDR1 is SGHVS, CDR2 FQNEAQ. Trimming removed 4 bases at V and 5 bases at J, with 23 bases between. CDR3 in amino acids: CASSYPGWGGGRETQYF. In nucleotides, the CDR3 is TGTGCCAGCAGCTACCCCGGGTGGGGTGGAGGCCGCGAGACCCAGTACTTC.

The chain joins TRBV12-5 to TRBJ2-3; 9 bases match TRBD2. This CDR3 comprises 16 residues. Germline CDR1 and CDR2: LGHNT and FRNRAP. The J segment lost 2 bases and the V segment lost 3 bases, leaving 6 bases of the junction unmatched. CDR3 nucleotides: TGTGCTAGTGGTTTCGTTAGCGGGGGAACCACAGATACGCAGTATTTT. It specifies CASGFVSGGTTDTQYF.

The chain has TRBV5-4 and TRBJ2-1; D is possibly TRBD2 (6 bases). The CDR3 has 13 residues. With 4 bases removed from V and 9 bases from J, the gap between germline ends came to 14 bases. Per the germline V gene, CDR1 is SGHNT and CDR2 is YYREEE (reference sequence). CDR3 loop: CASSQTSAGEQFF. The CDR3 nucleotides read TGTGCCAGCAGCCAGACTAGTGCCGGTGAGCAGTTCTTC.